This entry is about one T cell receptor (beta chain). This entry is derived from a study of blood T cell repertoires in COVID-19. Repertoires were generated with immunoSEQ multiplex PCR, while TCRdb's copy carries only in-frame clones and drops some. Among about 130,000 clones listed, 70% to 80% were seen once. This TCR was sampled from a man in his forties with active or convalescent COVID-19. The sequenced sample was peripheral blood.

CDR3 DNA: TGTGCCAGTAGGACAGGGGCAAGTTACACCTTC. Translating it yields CASRTGASYTF. V is TRBV19 and J is TRBJ1-2; TRBD1 agrees at 8 bases. Germline CDR1 reads LNHDA; CDR2 reads SQIVND (reference sequence). The J segment lost 11 bases and the V segment lost 6 bases, leaving 5 bases of the junction unmatched. The CDR3 sequence is 11 residues long.